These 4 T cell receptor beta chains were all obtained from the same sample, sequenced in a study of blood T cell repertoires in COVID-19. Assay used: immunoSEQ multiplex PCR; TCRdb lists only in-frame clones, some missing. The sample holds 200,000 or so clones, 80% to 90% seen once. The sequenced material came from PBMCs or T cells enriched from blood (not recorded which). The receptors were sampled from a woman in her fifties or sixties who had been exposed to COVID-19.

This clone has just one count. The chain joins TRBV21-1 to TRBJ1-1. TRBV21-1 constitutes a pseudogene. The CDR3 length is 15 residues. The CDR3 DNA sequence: TGTGCCAGCAGCAAATACAGCGGCTTGAACACTGAAGCTTTCTTT. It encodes CASSKYSGLNTEAFF.

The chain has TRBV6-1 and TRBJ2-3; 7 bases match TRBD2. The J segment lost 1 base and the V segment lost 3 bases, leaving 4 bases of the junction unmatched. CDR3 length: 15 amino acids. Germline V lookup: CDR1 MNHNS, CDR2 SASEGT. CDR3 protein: CASSEVAGGTDTQYF. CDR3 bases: TGTGCCAGCAGTGAGGTGGCGGGGGGCACAGATACGCAGTATTTT.

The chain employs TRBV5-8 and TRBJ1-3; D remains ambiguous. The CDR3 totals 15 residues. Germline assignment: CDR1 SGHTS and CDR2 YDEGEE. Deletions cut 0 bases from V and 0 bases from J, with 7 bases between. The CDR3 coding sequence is TGTGCCAGCAGCTTGGAGCCGAGCTCTGGAAACACCATATATTTT. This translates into CASSLEPSSGNTIYF.

CDR3 residues: CASSPQTVTDTQYF. The CDR3 nucleotides are TGTGCCAGCAGCCCCCAGACAGTCACAGATACGCAGTATTTT. The chain is built from TRBV5-8 and TRBJ2-3, with a weak D call TRBD1 (5 bases). Germline CDR1 is SGHTS and CDR2 is YDEGEE. The length of the CDR3 is 14 residues. The V gene lost 4 bases and the J gene lost 2 bases, with 11 bases spanning the gap.